The 13 T cell receptor beta chains presented below share a single source sample, sequenced in a study of T cell responses to AZD1222 COVID-19 vaccine. Here immunoSEQ multiplex PCR was the method, and the copy in TCRdb shows in-frame clones only, minus some. There are 200,000 or so clones in the sample; just over 90% occur only once, and roughly 0.98% lies in the top ten. Sequencing was performed on peripheral blood, taken on day 0 of AZD1222 vaccination. The origin of the receptors is an adult in good health.

A few counts support this clone. In nucleotides, the CDR3 is TGTGCCAGCAGCGAAGGACTAGCGGGAGCAGATACGCAGTATTTT. Translating it yields CASSEGLAGADTQYF. The chain employs TRBV6-4 and TRBJ2-3; 13 bases line up with TRBD2. The CDR3 is 15 amino acids. Germline values: CDR1 MRHNA, CDR2 SNTAGT. V was pared by 6 bases and J by 4 bases, with 4 bases of the junction left unmatched.

The rearrangement joins TRBV5-6 to TRBJ1-4; possible D gene TRBD1, 5 bases. CDR3 length equals 15 residues. Germline V lookup: CDR1 SGHDT, CDR2 YYEEEE. V lost 1 base, J lost 6 bases, and 13 bases lay in between. The CDR3 bases are TGTGCCAGCAGCTTGTTTTGGGGGGGACATGAAAAACTGTTTTTT. Protein product: CASSLFWGGHEKLFF.

The chain uses TRBV2 and TRBJ1-6; no definite D call. Trimming cost V 6 bases and J 10 bases, with 10 bases left between them. Germline values: CDR1 SNHLY, CDR2 FYNNEI. CDR3 size: 12 residues. CDR3 region: CASRGASSPLHF. DNA of the CDR3: TGTGCCAGCAGGGGCGCCTCCTCACCCCTCCACTTT.

The chain has TRBV11-2 and TRBJ1-1; D uncertain. CDR1 SGHAT and CDR2 FQNNGV come from the germline V gene. The CDR3 totals 13 residues. V was clipped by 6 bases and J by 5 bases, with 13 bases between them. CDR3: CASSLFGVTEAFF. The CDR3 DNA follows: TGTGCCAGCAGTCTTTTCGGGGTTACTGAAGCTTTCTTT.

CDR3 region: CASSIGTGDTEAFF. The CDR3 DNA sequence: TGTGCCAGCAGCATCGGGACAGGGGACACTGAAGCTTTCTTT. This chain links TRBV7-9 with TRBJ1-1; 10 nucleotides align to TRBD1. The CDR3 has 14 residues. Germline CDR1 and CDR2: SEHNR and FQNEAQ (reference sequence). V was clipped by 5 bases and J by 3 bases; unmatched bases: 3.

This chain connects TRBV7-4 to TRBJ2-4, with a tentative D call TRBD2 (5 bases). V was trimmed by 4 bases and J by 5 bases, leaving 15 bases between them. The CDR3 contains 15 residues. CDR1 and CDR2 from the germline V gene are SGHVT and SQSDAQ. CDR3 sequence reads: CASSSLMRVQNIQYF. The DNA of the CDR3 is TGTGCCAGCAGCTCGCTAATGAGGGTCCAAAACATTCAGTACTTC. Full variable domain (missing parts from reference TRBV7-4 and TRBJ2-4): GAGVSQSPRYKVAKRGRDVALRCDSISGHVTLYWYRQTLGQGSEVLTYSQSDAQRDKSGRPSGRFSAERPERSVSTLKIQRTEQGDSAVYLCASSSLMRVQNIQYFGAGTRLSVL.

The chain couples TRBV5-4 to TRBJ1-6, with a weak D call TRBD1 (6 bases). The V and J ends lost 4 bases and 10 bases respectively, with 21 bases between them. The CDR3 contains 16 residues. CDR1 is SGHNT, CDR2 YYREEE, per germline (reference sequence). CDR3 DNA: TGTGCCAGCAGCGAAGGACAGCTTCCGAGGAAATCACCCCTCCACTTT. Protein product: CASSEGQLPRKSPLHF.

The V gene is TRBV5-1, the J gene TRBJ1-3, with D maybe TRBD1 (6 bases). CDR1 SGHRS and CDR2 YFSETQ come from the germline V gene. The CDR3 is 13 amino acids. V lost 3 bases to trimming and J lost 4 bases, with 8 bases between them. DNA of the CDR3: TGCGCCAGCAGCTCAGGGGCCGGAAACACCATATATTTT. Translated, it gives CASSSGAGNTIYF. The entire variable domain, with the rest obtained from reference TRBV5-1 and TRBJ1-3, is as follows: KAGVTQTPRYLIKTRGQQVTLSCSPISGHRSVSWYQQTPGQGLQFLFEYFSETQRNKGNFPGRFSGRQFSNSRSEMNVSTLELGDSALYLCASSSGAGNTIYFGEGSWLTVV.

V gene TRBV5-1 combines with J gene TRBJ2-3; D perhaps matches TRBD2 (5 bases). V was trimmed by 10 bases and J by 1 base, leaving 16 bases between them. Germline V gives CDR1 SGHRS, CDR2 YFSETQ. The CDR3 totals 14 residues. The DNA for the CDR3 is TGCGCCGTGTCGGGGAAAGGAGGCACAGATACGCAGTATTTT. Encoded protein: CAVSGKGGTDTQYF.

The chain joins TRBV18 to TRBJ1-5; D remains unclear. From germline, CDR1 is KGHSH and CDR2 LQKENI. The CDR3 spans 15 residues. Trimming shortened V by 5 bases and J by 0 bases, and 11 bases separated the two germline ends. CDR3 sequence (DNA): TGTGCCAGCTCAAGTGGCCAGCTTAGCAATCAGCCCCAGCATTTT. This gives the protein CASSSGQLSNQPQHF.

The V call is TRBV18, the J call TRBJ1-3, with D uncertain. The ends were cut back, 2 bases at V and 0 bases at J, with 8 bases in the middle. The CDR3 contains 15 residues. Germline V gives CDR1 KGHSH, CDR2 LQKENI. CDR3 sequence reads: CASSPVPGSGNTIYF. Here the CDR3 DNA reads TGTGCCAGCTCACCAGTCCCAGGCTCTGGAAACACCATATATTTT.

The chain combines TRBV19 with TRBJ1-4, with D maybe TRBD1 (5 bases). V lost 7 bases, J lost 10 bases, and 19 bases lay in between. The CDR3 runs 14 residues. The germline V gene encodes CDR1 LNHDA and CDR2 SQIVND (reference sequence). CDR3 amino acids: CASTHPSGGRKLFF. In DNA, the CDR3 is TGTGCCAGTACCCACCCGTCCGGGGGACGAAAACTGTTTTTT.

The chain links TRBV7-3 to TRBJ2-5, with D unresolved. Looked up from germline, CDR1 is SGHTA and CDR2 is FQGTGA. V shed 5 bases and J shed 5 bases, with 12 bases lying between them. CDR3 length: 13 amino acids. The CDR3 DNA sequence: TGTGCCAGCAGCCCGGGCAGTGGGGAGACCCAGTACTTC. Translation: CASSPGSGETQYF.